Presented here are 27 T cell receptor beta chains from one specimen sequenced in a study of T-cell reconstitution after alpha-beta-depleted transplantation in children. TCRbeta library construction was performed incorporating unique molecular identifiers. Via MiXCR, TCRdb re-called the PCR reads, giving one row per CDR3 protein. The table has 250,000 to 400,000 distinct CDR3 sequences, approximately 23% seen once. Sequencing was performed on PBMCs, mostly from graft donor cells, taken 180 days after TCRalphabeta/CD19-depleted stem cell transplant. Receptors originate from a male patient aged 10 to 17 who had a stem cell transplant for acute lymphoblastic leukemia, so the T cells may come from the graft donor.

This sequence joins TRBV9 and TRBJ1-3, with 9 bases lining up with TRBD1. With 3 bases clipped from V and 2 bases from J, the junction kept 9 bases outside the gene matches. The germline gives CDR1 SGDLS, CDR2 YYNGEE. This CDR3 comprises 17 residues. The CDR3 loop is CASSGPGTGSTGNTIYF. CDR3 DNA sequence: TGTGCCAGCAGCGGTCCCGGGACAGGGTCTACTGGAAACACCATATATTTT.

CDR3 loop: CASSQAGTRRHEQYF. CDR3 bases: TGTGCCAGCAGCCAAGCCGGGACTAGGAGGCACGAGCAGTACTTC. The chain carries TRBV21-1 and TRBJ2-7; the table's D call of TRBD2 was not tested on the DNA. TRBV21-1 is a listed pseudogene. The CDR3 has 15 residues.

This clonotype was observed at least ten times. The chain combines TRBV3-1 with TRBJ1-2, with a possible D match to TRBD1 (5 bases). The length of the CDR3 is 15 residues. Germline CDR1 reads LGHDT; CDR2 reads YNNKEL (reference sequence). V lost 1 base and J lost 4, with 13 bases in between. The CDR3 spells CASSQGGRSLYGYTF. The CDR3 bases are TGTGCCAGCAGCCAAGGGGGACGGAGTCTCTATGGCTACACCTTC.

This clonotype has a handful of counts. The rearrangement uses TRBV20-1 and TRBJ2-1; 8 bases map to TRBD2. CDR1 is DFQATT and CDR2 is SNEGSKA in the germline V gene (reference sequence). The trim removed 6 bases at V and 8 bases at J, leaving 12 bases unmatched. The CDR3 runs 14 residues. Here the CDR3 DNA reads TGCAGTGCCGGACTAGCCGGGAGAGCCTATGAGCAGTTCTTC. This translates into CSAGLAGRAYEQFF.

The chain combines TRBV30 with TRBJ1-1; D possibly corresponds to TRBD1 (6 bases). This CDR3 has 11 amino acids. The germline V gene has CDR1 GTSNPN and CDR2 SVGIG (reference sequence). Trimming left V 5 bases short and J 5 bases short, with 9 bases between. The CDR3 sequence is CAWQGWTEAFF. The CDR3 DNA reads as TGTGCCTGGCAGGGGTGGACTGAAGCTTTCTTT.

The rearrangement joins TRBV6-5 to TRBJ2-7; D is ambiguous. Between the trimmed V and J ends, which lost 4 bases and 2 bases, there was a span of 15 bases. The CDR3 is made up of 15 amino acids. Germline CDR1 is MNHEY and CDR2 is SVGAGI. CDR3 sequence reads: CASSSPTRTAYEQYF. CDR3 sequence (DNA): TGTGCCAGCAGTTCCCCGACCCGGACGGCCTACGAGCAGTACTTC.

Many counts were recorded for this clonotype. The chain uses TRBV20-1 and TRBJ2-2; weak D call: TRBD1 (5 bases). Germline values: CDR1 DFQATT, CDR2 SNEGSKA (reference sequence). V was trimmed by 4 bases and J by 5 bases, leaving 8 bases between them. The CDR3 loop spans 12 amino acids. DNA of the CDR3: TGCAGTGCTATCAGGGAAACCGGGGAGCTGTTTTTT. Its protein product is CSAIRETGELFF.

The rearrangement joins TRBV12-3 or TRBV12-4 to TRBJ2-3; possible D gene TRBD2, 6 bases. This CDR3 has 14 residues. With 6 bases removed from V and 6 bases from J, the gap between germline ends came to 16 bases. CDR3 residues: CASRSTGGVDTQYF. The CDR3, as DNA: TGTGCCAGCAGATCTACAGGCGGGGTGGATACGCAGTATTTT.

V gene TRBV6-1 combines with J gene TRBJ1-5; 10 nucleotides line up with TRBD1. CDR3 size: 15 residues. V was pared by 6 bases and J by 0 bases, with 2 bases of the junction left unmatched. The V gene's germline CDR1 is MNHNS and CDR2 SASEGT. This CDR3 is CASRTGGSSNQPQHF. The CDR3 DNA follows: TGTGCCAGCAGGACAGGGGGCAGTAGCAATCAGCCCCAGCATTTT.

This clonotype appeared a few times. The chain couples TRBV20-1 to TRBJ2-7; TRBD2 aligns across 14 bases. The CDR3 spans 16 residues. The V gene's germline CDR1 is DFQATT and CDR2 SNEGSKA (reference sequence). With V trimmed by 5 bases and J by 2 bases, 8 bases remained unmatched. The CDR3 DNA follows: TGCAGTGCTCGCAGACTAGCGGGAGGGTCTCCCTACGAGCAGTACTTC. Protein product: CSARRLAGGSPYEQYF.

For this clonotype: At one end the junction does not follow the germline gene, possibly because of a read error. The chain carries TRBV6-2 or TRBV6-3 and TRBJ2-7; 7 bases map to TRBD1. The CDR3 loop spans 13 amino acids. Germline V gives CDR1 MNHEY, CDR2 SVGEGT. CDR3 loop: CACRQGRSYEQYF. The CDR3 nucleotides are TGTGCCTGCAGACAGGGTCGATCCTACGAGCAGTACTTC.

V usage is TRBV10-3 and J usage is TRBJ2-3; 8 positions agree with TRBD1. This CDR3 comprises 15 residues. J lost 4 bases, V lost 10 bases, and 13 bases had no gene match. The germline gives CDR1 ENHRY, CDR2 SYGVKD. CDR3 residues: CATYAPGQVSDTQYF. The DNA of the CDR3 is TGTGCCACTTACGCTCCGGGACAGGTATCAGATACGCAGTATTTT.

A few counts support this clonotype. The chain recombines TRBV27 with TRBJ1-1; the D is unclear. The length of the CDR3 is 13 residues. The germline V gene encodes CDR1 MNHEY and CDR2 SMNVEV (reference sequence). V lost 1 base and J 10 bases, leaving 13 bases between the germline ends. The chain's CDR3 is CASSLLDGLRAFF. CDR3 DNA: TGTGCCAGCAGTTTATTGGACGGGCTGCGAGCTTTCTTT.

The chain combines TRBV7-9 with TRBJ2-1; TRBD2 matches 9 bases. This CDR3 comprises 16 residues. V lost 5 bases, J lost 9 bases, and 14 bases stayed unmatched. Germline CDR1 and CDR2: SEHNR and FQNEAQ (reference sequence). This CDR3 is CASSLVLAGEFAEQFF. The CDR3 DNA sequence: TGTGCCAGCAGCCTCGTATTAGCGGGAGAGTTCGCTGAGCAGTTCTTC.

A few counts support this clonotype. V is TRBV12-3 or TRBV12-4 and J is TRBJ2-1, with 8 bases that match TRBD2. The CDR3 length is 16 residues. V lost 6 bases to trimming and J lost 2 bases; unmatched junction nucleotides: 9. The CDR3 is CASSDSGRGTYNEQFF. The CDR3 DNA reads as TGTGCCAGCAGCGACAGCGGGAGAGGAACCTACAATGAGCAGTTCTTC.

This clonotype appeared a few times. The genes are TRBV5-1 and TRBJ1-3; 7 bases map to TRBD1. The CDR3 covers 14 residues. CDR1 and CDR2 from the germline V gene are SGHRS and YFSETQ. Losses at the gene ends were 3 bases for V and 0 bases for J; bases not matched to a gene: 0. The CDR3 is CASSWDSSGNTIYF. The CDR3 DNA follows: TGCGCCAGCAGCTGGGACAGCTCTGGAAACACCATATATTTT. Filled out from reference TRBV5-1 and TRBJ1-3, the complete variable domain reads KAGVTQTPRYLIKTRGQQVTLSCSPISGHRSVSWYQQTPGQGLQFLFEYFSETQRNKGNFPGRFSGRQFSNSRSEMNVSTLELGDSALYLCASSWDSSGNTIYFGEGSWLTVV.

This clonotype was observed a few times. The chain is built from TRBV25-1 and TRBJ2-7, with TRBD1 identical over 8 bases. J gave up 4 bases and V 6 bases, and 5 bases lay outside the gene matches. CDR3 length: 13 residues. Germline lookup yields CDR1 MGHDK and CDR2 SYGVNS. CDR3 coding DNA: TGTGCCAGCAGGGACAGGGTTTTGTACGAGCAGTACTTC. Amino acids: CASRDRVLYEQYF.

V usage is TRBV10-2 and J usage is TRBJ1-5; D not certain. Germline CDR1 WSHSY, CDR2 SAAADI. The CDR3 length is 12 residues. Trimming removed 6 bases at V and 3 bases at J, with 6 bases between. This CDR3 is CASRGNNQPQHF. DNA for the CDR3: TGCGCCAGCAGGGGGAACAATCAGCCCCAGCATTTT.

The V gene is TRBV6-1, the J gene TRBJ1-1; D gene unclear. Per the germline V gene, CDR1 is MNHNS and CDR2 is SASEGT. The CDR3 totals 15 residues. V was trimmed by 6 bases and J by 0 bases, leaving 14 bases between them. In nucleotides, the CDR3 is TGTGCCAGCAGCTCCCATGGAGGACTGAACACTGAAGCTTTCTTT. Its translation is CASSSHGGLNTEAFF.

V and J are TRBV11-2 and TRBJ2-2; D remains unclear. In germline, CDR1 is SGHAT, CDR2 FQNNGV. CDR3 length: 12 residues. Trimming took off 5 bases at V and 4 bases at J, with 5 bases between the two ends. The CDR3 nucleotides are TGTGCCAGCAGCCGCCTCACCGGGGAGCTGTTTTTT. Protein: CASSRLTGELFF.

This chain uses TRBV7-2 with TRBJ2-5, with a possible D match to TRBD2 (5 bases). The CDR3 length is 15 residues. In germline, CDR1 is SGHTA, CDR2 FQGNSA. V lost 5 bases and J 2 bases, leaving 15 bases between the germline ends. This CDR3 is CASSSKSGFQETQYF. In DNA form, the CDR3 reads TGTGCCAGCAGCAGCAAGAGCGGATTTCAAGAGACCCAGTACTTC.

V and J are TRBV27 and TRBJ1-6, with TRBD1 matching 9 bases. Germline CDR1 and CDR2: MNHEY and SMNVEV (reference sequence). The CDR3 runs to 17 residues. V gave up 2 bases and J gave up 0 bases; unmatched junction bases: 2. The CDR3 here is CASSLTGGLSYNSPLHF. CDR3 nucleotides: TGTGCCAGCAGTTTAACAGGGGGCCTCTCCTATAATTCACCCCTCCACTTT.

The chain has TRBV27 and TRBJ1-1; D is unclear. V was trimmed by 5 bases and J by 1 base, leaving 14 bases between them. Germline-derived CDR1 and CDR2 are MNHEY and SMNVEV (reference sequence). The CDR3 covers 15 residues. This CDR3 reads CASSPSLRRNTEAFF. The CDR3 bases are TGTGCCAGCAGTCCATCTTTAAGGAGGAACACTGAAGCTTTCTTT.

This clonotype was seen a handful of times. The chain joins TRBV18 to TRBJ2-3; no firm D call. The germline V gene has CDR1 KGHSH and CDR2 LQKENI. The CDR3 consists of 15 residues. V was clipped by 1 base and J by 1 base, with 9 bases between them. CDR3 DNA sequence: TGTGCCAGCTCACCACAGAACCCTGGCACAGATACGCAGTATTTT. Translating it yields CASSPQNPGTDTQYF. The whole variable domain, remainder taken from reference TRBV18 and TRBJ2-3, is NAGVMQNPRHLVRRRGQEARLRCSPMKGHSHVYWYRQLPEEGLKFMVYLQKENIIDESGMPKERFSAEFPKEGPSILRIQQVVRGDSAAYFCASSPQNPGTDTQYFGPGTRLTVL.

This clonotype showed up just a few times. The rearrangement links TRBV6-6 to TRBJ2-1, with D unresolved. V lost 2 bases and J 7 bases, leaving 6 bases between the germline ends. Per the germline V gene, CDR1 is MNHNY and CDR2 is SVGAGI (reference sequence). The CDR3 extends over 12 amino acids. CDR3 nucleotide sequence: TGTGCCAGCAGTTACGATTTTAATGAGCAGTTCTTC. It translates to CASSYDFNEQFF.

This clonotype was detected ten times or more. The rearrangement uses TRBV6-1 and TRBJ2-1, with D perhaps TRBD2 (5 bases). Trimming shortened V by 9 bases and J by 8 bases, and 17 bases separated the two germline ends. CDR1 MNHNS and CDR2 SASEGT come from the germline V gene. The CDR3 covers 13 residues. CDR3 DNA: TGTGCCAGTACTAGACCTACGACCGATGAGCAGTTCTTC. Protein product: CASTRPTTDEQFF.

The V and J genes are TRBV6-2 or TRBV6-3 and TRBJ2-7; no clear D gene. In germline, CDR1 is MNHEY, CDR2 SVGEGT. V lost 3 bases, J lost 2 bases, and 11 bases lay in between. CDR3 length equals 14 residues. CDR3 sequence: CASSYYGRTYEQYF. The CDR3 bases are TGTGCCAGCAGTTATTACGGACGGACCTACGAGCAGTACTTC.